This TCR beta chain was sequenced for a study of cytomegalovirus exposure and HLA in healthy donors. Study findings and constraints: In vitro, three CMV-associated chains proved specific for CMV antigens. A later analysis found that most CMV-associated TCR beta chains appeared HLA-restricted.

Concerning this clone itself: Its antigen is still unknown.

PCR primers comprised 60 Vbeta and 13 Jbeta primers. Sequencing was performed with immunoSEQ multiplex PCR; in TCRdb, only in-frame clones are kept and a portion is missing. The sample shows some 160,000 clones, about 85% of them seen only once. CDR3 size: 11 residues. V dropped 5 bases and J dropped 2 bases, with 4 bases sitting between them. CDR1 is SGHRS, CDR2 YFSETQ, per germline. This TCR was recovered from a male donor in good health and CMV-seropositive. The specimen sequenced was PBMCs. The chain has TRBV5-1 and TRBJ2-5; unclear D gene. The CDR3 sequence: CASRQQETQYF. In DNA form, the CDR3 reads TGCGCCAGCAGACAGCAAGAGACCCAGTACTTC.